This record covers a single TCR beta chain. The antigen remains unidentified. This record belongs to a study of T cell repertoires in cytomegalovirus infection. Across the study: HLA-B-restricted CMV epitopes that are well studied were used alongside recently identified HLA-C-restricted ones. Matching HLA type, along with CMV infection, was indicated by public TCR beta signatures.

TCRdb ran MiXCR on the reads and lists one entry per CDR3 protein. The profile shows roughly 220,000 distinct CDR3 sequences, about 39% of them singletons. Study outcomes and limitations: The cumulative frequency of public TCR beta families distinguished individuals who carried CMV together with the relevant HLA. Dominating the ex vivo response were HLA-C-restricted CMV-specific TCR beta clonotypes.

CDR1 DFQATT and CDR2 SNEGSKA come from the germline V gene (reference sequence). The germline V and J ends were trimmed by 0 bases and 2 bases, with 17 bases remaining between them. CDR3 length equals 16 residues. The TCR comes from a human donor in good health (CMV status not recorded). Some clones in this sample may be carry-over from other donors' samples. V usage is TRBV20-1 and J usage is TRBJ2-7; no definite D call. The sample here was CD8+ T cells from cultured PBMCs, taken from culture after CMV antigen stimulation. The CDR3 protein is CSAREFRGSPTYEQYF. CDR3 nucleotides: TGCAGTGCTAGAGAATTTCGTGGCTCACCAACCTACGAGCAGTACTTC.